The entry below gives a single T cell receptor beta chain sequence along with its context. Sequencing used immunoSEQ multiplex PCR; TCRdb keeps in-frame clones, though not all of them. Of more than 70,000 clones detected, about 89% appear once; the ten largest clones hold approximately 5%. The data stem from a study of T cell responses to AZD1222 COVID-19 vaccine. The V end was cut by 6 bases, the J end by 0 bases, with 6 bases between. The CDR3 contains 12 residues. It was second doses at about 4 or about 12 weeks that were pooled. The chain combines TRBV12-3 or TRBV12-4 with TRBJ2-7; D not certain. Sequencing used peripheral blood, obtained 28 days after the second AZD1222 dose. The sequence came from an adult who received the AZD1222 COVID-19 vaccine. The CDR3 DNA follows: TGTGCCAGCAGCCAAATCTCCTACGAGCAGTACTTC. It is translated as CASSQISYEQYF.